A selection of T cell receptor beta chains follows, all from one sample in a study of regulatory T cells in long-lasting Graves disease. Each CDR3 protein is one row after TCRdb ran MiXCR on the multiplex PCR reads. The sample consists of roughly 380,000 distinct CDR3 sequences, 16% of them appearing once. The same data also contributed to another study, on T cells in Graves' hyperthyroidism and ophthalmopathy.

Sequencing used peripheral blood mononuclear cells (PBMCs), obtained at new diagnosis, from a patient treated with antithyroid drugs. Receptors were obtained from a man between 40 and 49 years old with Graves disease. The conserved cysteine and the conserved F or W are not part of the CDR3 here. Each record gives: V gene, J gene, clone size, CDR3 protein. For some rows the clone size is stated as once, few or many, or as a class when expanded; others skip it.

>TRBV5-1|TRBJ2-2|few
ASRFERNTGELF
>TRBV7-9|TRBJ1-2|few
ASSPRTSLDYGYT
>TRBV12-3/TRBV12-4|TRBJ1-5|many
ASSKEGAGGQPQH
>TRBV11-2|TRBJ1-1|many
ASSKDLLAEAF
>TRBV6-2/TRBV6-3|TRBJ2-3|NA
ASSRGPSIDTQY
>TRBV5-6|TRBJ1-2|many
ASSLYANYGYT
>TRBV7-2|TRBJ2-1|once
ASSTADGSYEQF
>TRBV11-2|TRBJ1-6|NA
ASSLTGVYNSPLH
>TRBV12-3/TRBV12-4|TRBJ2-1|many
ASRPPGQRLNNEQF
>TRBV10-3|TRBJ1-2|few
AISETGVVGYT
>TRBV7-9|TRBJ1-3|NA
ASSFAGLSSGNTIY
>TRBV28|TRBJ2-6|many
ASSPGASSGANVLT
>TRBV4-3|TRBJ2-1|many
ASSQDTGDSSYNEQF
>TRBV7-2|TRBJ2-5|few
ASSPQGTGGSETQY
>TRBV11-3|TRBJ1-1|many
ASSLLGQGTEAF
>TRBV20-1|TRBJ2-3|NA
SSPWSGTSGRDLTDTQY
>TRBV7-9|TRBJ1-6|NA
ASSFAGESPLH
>TRBV20-1|TRBJ2-1|many
SASRWTSDYNEQF
>TRBV2|TRBJ1-2|many
ASGRNYGYT
>TRBV18|TRBJ2-3|many
ASSGDRDTQY
>TRBV2|TRBJ1-5|many
ASSGRTSYVPQH
>TRBV7-2|TRBJ1-2|NA
ASSPPPGTYGYT
>TRBV11-3|TRBJ2-5|many
ASSFQTKETQY
>TRBV12-3/TRBV12-4|TRBJ1-2|many
ASSVQGNYGYT
>TRBV7-6|TRBJ2-3|many
ASSLVGGSYTDTQY
>TRBV30|TRBJ2-5|few
AWSTSGGKETQY
>TRBV28|TRBJ2-7|many
ASSRWDTVYEQY
>TRBV18|TRBJ1-4|NA
ASSTNAEQGEKLF
>TRBV5-1|TRBJ1-1|many
ASSLLHRGRTEAF
>TRBV20-1|TRBJ2-7|many
SATTGTLYEQY
>TRBV10-2|TRBJ2-7|many
ASSNGRGGYEQY
>TRBV19|TRBJ2-3|NA
ASSPWGPGGDTQY
>TRBV24-1|TRBJ1-1|NA
ATSVGGRAF
>TRBV7-2|TRBJ2-7|many
ASSLNRDVSYEQY
>TRBV4-1|TRBJ1-6|NA
ASSQDERVGSPLH
>TRBV7-9|TRBJ2-1|many
ASSLLLANEQF
>TRBV20-1|TRBJ2-1|few
SAVSSGGGDEQF
>TRBV7-2|TRBJ1-1|many
ASSLVAGQGVTEAF
>TRBV18|TRBJ1-5|many
ASSPSQKHHQPQH
>TRBV5-1|TRBJ2-2|NA
ASSLEPGQPNTGELF
>TRBV28|TRBJ2-2|NA
ANSYVPLGLEAELF
>TRBV2|TRBJ1-1|many
ASRDPGTAFLNTEAF
>TRBV28|TRBJ1-3|NA
ASSLPQQKYSGNTIY
>TRBV12-3/TRBV12-4|TRBJ2-5|NA
ASRLGTEPLETQY
>TRBV6-2/TRBV6-3|TRBJ2-1|many
ASSYMRSVDEQF
>TRBV30|TRBJ2-6|few
ASRLVSGANVLT
>TRBV18|TRBJ2-1|NA
ASSRPNRDILSYNEQF